The 2 T cell receptor beta chains presented below share a single source sample, sequenced in a study of cytomegalovirus exposure and HLA in healthy donors. Clones were read by immunoSEQ multiplex PCR, and TCRdb kept only the in-frame ones, dropping some. The sample comprises approximately 110,000 clones, more than 85% of which are singletons, and about 4% rests with the top ten. Sequencing was carried out using PBMCs. These receptors came from a young woman in good health and CMV-seropositive.

The CDR3 loop is CASRGQGGTYEQYF. Here the CDR3 DNA reads TGTGCCAGCAGAGGACAGGGGGGGACCTACGAGCAGTACTTC. The J gene is TRBJ2-7, the V gene TRBV27; 10 bases line up with TRBD1. Per germline, CDR1 MNHEY and CDR2 SMNVEV (reference sequence). The trim removed 6 bases at V and 2 bases at J, leaving 4 bases unmatched. The CDR3 length is 14 residues.

The chain has TRBV9 and TRBJ2-2; 11 bases agree with TRBD2. CDR3 length equals 17 residues. The V gene's germline CDR1 is SGDLS and CDR2 YYNGEE. J lost 2 bases, V lost 4 bases, and 7 bases had no gene match. CDR3 DNA sequence: TGTGCCAGCAGCCCTACTAGCGGGGGCGTTAACACCGGGGAGCTGTTTTTT. This codes for CASSPTSGGVNTGELFF.